The clone carrying this T cell receptor (beta chain) was seen just once. Donors comprised healthy HIV-negative adults lacking recent acute infections or vaccinations. Unsorted PBMC DNA went through sequencing on ten immunoSEQ deep assay plates. As processed by the authors: As immunoSEQ supplied junction-only sequences (without quality scores), filtering differed. Sequencing was performed with immunoSEQ multiplex PCR; in TCRdb, only in-frame clones are kept and a portion is missing. The V and J calls and clone size come from that table; D and trimming were worked out from the DNA. The table includes about 450,000 clones, about 80% detected once. The sample is drawn from a study of shared clonotypes between healthy human individuals. The CDR3 spans 15 residues. With 5 bases clipped from V and 3 bases from J, the junction kept 3 bases outside the gene matches. CDR1 MNHNS and CDR2 SASEGT come from the germline V gene.

Material: PBMCs. The TCR comes from a woman aged 40 to 55 in good health. Some clones in this sample may be carry-over from other donors' samples. The chain employs TRBV6-1 and TRBJ2-1; 11 positions agree with TRBD1. This CDR3 is CASSSGTGGYNEQFF. The CDR3 coding sequence is TGTGCCAGCAGTTCCGGGACAGGGGGCTACAATGAGCAGTTCTTC.